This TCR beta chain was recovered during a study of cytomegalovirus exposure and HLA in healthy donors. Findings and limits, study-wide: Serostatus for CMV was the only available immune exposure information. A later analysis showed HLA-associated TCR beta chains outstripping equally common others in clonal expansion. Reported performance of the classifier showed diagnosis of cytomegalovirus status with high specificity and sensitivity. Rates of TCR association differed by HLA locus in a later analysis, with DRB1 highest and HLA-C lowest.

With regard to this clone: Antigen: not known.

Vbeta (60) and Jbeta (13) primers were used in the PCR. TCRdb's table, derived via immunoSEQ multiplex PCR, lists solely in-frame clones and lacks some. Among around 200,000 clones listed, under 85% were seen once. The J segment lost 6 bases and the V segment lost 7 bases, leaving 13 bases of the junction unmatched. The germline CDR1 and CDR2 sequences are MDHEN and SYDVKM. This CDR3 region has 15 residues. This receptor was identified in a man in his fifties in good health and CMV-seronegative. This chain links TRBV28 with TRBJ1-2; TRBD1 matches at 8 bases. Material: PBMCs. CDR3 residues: CASTDGRGLEHGYTF. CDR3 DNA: TGTGCCAGCACGGATGGCAGGGGGCTGGAGCATGGCTACACCTTC.